Listed here are 9 T cell receptor beta chains from one sample, sequenced in a study of T-cell memory formation after mild COVID-19. TCRdb redid the calling of the 5' RACE reads with MiXCR, one entry per CDR3 protein. The sample includes around 210,000 distinct CDR3 sequences, over 9.5% seen only once; the top ten take around 3.3%. The sample comprised PBMCs or a T cell subset sorted from them (not recorded which). These receptors all stem from a man aged 18 to 29 who had mild COVID-19 (a few samples of this study predate the infection). Cell type and time point are not known.

This clonotype is a singleton in its sample. CDR3: CASSYSPPDDYTF. The CDR3 DNA sequence: TGTGCCAGCAGTTACTCCCCACCTGACGACTACACCTTC. The rearrangement links TRBV6-6 to TRBJ1-2; no reliable D call. Germline V gene lookup returns CDR1 MNHNY and CDR2 SVGAGI (reference sequence). This CDR3 is 13 amino acids long. The ends were cut back, 0 bases at V and 10 bases at J, with 12 bases in the middle.

This clonotype was counted only a few times. The genes are TRBV6-1 and TRBJ2-7; 9 bases map to TRBD2. V gave up 8 bases and J gave up 7 bases; unmatched junction bases: 18. This CDR3 has 16 residues. The germline V gene has CDR1 MNHNS and CDR2 SASEGT. CDR3 in DNA: TGTGCCAGCGGTCCGGCTAGCGGGGCCAAATACGTGGAGCAGTACGTC. Translating gives CASGPASGAKYVEQYV.

The rearrangement uses TRBV19 and TRBJ1-2; D remains unclear. The CDR3 loop spans 12 amino acids. The V gene lost 10 bases and the J gene lost 8 bases, with 17 bases spanning the gap. The germline CDR1 and CDR2 sequences are LNHDA and SQIVND (reference sequence). CDR3 sequence (DNA): TGTGCCACCTTTGTTAGGGCGATGGGCTACACCTTC. Protein product: CATFVRAMGYTF.

This clonotype was seen more than once but under ten times. The V and J genes are TRBV9 and TRBJ2-2, with 8 bases lining up with TRBD1. Looked up from germline, CDR1 is SGDLS and CDR2 is YYNGEE. The CDR3 is 16 residues long. The V segment lost 4 bases and the J segment 0 bases; nucleotides outside the gene matches: 5. CDR3 coding DNA: TGTGCCAGCAGCACAGGGACAGGTCCGAACACCGGGGAGCTGTTTTTT. This translates into CASSTGTGPNTGELFF.

This clonotype was observed a few times. The chain joins TRBV6-1 to TRBJ2-7; TRBD1 matches 9 bases. CDR3 length: 15 residues. V lost 6 bases, J lost 1 base, and 7 bases stayed unmatched. CDR1 and CDR2 (germline): MNHNS, SASEGT. CDR3 sequence: CASSRGQGRSYEQYV. The CDR3 coding sequence is TGTGCCAGCAGCCGGGGACAGGGAAGGTCCTACGAGCAGTACGTC.

This chain joins TRBV11-2 and TRBJ2-3; D possibly uses TRBD1 or TRBD2 (5 bases each). Per the germline V gene, CDR1 is SGHAT and CDR2 is FQNNGV. Trimming shortened V by 6 bases and J by 5 bases, and 12 bases separated the two germline ends. The CDR3 is 13 residues long. The CDR3 DNA follows: TGTGCCAGCAGAGGTTGGGGGATAGATACGCAGTATTTT. This sequence encodes CASRGWGIDTQYF.

This chain connects TRBV6-5 to TRBJ1-6, with TRBD1 as a possible D gene (6 bases). The germline CDR1 and CDR2 sequences are MNHEY and SVGAGI. The CDR3 totals 15 residues. V gave up 5 bases and J gave up 6 bases, with 14 bases separating them. The CDR3 DNA is TGTGCCAGCAGTCGAAGACAGGCTGGTAATTCACCCCTCCACTTT. The encoded protein is CASSRRQAGNSPLHF.

This chain joins TRBV7-3 and TRBJ2-1; 7 bases map to TRBD2. J gave up 10 bases and V 5 bases, and 14 bases lay outside the gene matches. Germline CDR1 is SGHTA and CDR2 is FQGTGA. The CDR3 length is 15 residues. The chain's CDR3 is CASSHGDYGSGEQFF. The CDR3 DNA sequence: TGTGCCAGCAGCCATGGGGACTATGGGTCAGGAGAGCAGTTCTTC.

CDR3 in DNA: TGTGCCAGCAGCCGAGAGAACACTGAAGCTTTCTTT. This sequence encodes CASSRENTEAFF. The rearrangement links TRBV7-2 to TRBJ1-1; D unresolved. CDR3 length: 12 amino acids. V lost 5 bases and J lost 1, with 5 bases in between. CDR1 SGHTA and CDR2 FQGNSA come from the germline V gene. Full variable domain (remainder filled in from reference TRBV7-2 and TRBJ1-1): GAGVSQSPSNKVTEKGKDVELRCDPISGHTALYWYRQSLGQGLEFLIYFQGNSAPDKSGLPSDRFSAERTGGSVSTLTIQRTQQEDSAVYLCASSRENTEAFFGQGTRLTVV.